The 20 T cell receptor beta chains presented below share a single source sample, sequenced in a study of blood T cells in healthy people across ages. The second PCR ran roughly 6 to 11 cycles with a sample-barcoded 5' primer and J-beta primers. TCRdb processed the 5' RACE reads anew with MiXCR; each CDR3 protein has one entry. The sample holds hundreds of thousands of distinct CDR3 sequences, 32% seen once. The sequenced sample consisted of blood. The receptor source for this set is a woman of 80 years or more in good health.

Concerning this clonotype itself: The junction departs from germline at one end; a sequencing error may be responsible. The chain has TRBV5-1 and TRBJ2-3; perhaps TRBD2 as D (5 bases). Germline V gene sequence: CDR1 SGHRS, CDR2 YFSETQ. CDR3 length: 16 residues. Written as DNA, the CDR3 is TGCGCCGGCAGCGCCGGGGTAGTGGGGAGCACAGATACGCAGTATTTT. Protein: CAGSAGVVGSTDTQYF.

Many counts were recorded for this clonotype. The chain links TRBV7-9 to TRBJ2-5; D is possibly TRBD2 (6 bases). CDR3 length: 14 residues. Germline CDR1 reads SEHNR; CDR2 reads FQNEAQ (reference sequence). V was shortened by 5 bases and J by 2 bases, with 12 bases between the two germline ends. CDR3 region: CASSLTGVQETQYF. CDR3 coding DNA: TGTGCCAGCAGCCTGACGGGGGTACAAGAGACCCAGTACTTC.

This clonotype rates as large. The V gene is TRBV5-5, the J gene TRBJ1-5; TRBD1 might be the D (6 bases). This CDR3 is built from 13 residues. With 3 bases removed from V and 5 bases from J, the gap between germline ends came to 9 bases. Germline V lookup: CDR1 SGHKS, CDR2 YYEKEE (reference sequence). The CDR3 sequence: CASSSSGDQPQHF. The CDR3 DNA is TGTGCCAGCAGCTCCTCAGGGGATCAGCCCCAGCATTTT.

There are a few counts of this clonotype. The chain couples TRBV6-1 to TRBJ2-1; 10 bases align to TRBD1. CDR1 is MNHNS and CDR2 is SASEGT in the germline V gene. V lost 6 bases to trimming and J lost 10 bases; unmatched junction nucleotides: 9. CDR3 length: 14 amino acids. CDR3 residues: CASRFGGTGDEQFF. The CDR3 coding sequence is TGTGCCAGCAGGTTTGGGGGGACAGGGGACGAGCAGTTCTTC.

This clonotype was counted at least ten times. The chain recombines TRBV4-3 with TRBJ2-1; possibly TRBD2 for D (6 bases). The ends were cut back, 4 bases at V and 6 bases at J, with 13 bases in the middle. Germline V gene lookup returns CDR1 LGHNA and CDR2 YSLEER. The CDR3 loop spans 14 amino acids. CDR3 residues: CASSRGRSVNEQFF. In nucleotides, the CDR3 is TGCGCCAGCAGCCGGGGGAGGTCTGTCAATGAGCAGTTCTTC.

The V gene is TRBV5-6, the J gene TRBJ2-1; 12 bases align to TRBD2. The CDR3 runs to 18 residues. V lost 3 bases and J lost 0; bases outside the gene matches: 7. Germline V lookup: CDR1 SGHDT, CDR2 YYEEEE. The CDR3 reads CASSSGLAGSRSYNEQFF. The DNA of the CDR3 is TGTGCCAGCAGCTCTGGACTAGCGGGAAGTCGCTCCTACAATGAGCAGTTCTTC.

This clonotype was observed at least ten times. This chain links TRBV29-1 with TRBJ2-7, with a tentative D call TRBD1 (5 bases). The length of the CDR3 is 13 residues. Looked up from germline, CDR1 is SQVTM and CDR2 is ANQGSEA. V shed 4 bases and J shed 2 bases, with 12 bases lying between them. This CDR3 reads CSVAAGKTYEQYF. In nucleotides, the CDR3 is TGCAGCGTTGCAGCAGGGAAGACCTACGAGCAGTACTTC.

J is TRBJ2-2 and V is TRBV6-2 or TRBV6-3; D ambiguous. The V gene's germline CDR1 is MNHEY and CDR2 SVGEGT. With 8 bases removed from V and 5 bases from J, the gap between germline ends came to 9 bases. This CDR3 spans 12 amino acids. In DNA, the CDR3 is TGTGCCAGCGGGTTCCGAACCGGGGAGCTGTTTTTT. Its translation is CASGFRTGELFF.

This clonotype turned up a few times. V and J are TRBV4-1 and TRBJ2-1; D may correspond to TRBD1 or TRBD2 (5 bases each). The CDR3 runs 15 residues. V lost 5 bases and J 1 base, leaving 12 bases between the germline ends. Germline V gives CDR1 MGHRA, CDR2 YSYEKL. In DNA form, the CDR3 reads TGCGCCAGCAGCGATGGGGGTGGGTCCTACAATGAGCAGTTCTTC. The encoded protein is CASSDGGGSYNEQFF.

Ten or more counts support this clonotype. The chain has TRBV20-1 and TRBJ1-5, with TRBD1 as a possible D gene (5 bases). Deletions cut 4 bases from V and 0 bases from J, with 7 bases between. The germline gives CDR1 DFQATT, CDR2 SNEGSKA (reference sequence). CDR3 length equals 13 residues. The CDR3 sequence is CSAIDSSNQPQHF. The CDR3 DNA reads TGCAGTGCTATAGACAGTAGCAATCAGCCCCAGCATTTT.

This clonotype was counted a few times. The chain combines TRBV20-1 with TRBJ2-1, with 8 bases matching TRBD2. The CDR3 is made up of 14 amino acids. Per the germline V gene, CDR1 is DFQATT and CDR2 is SNEGSKA (reference sequence). V shed 3 bases, J shed 7 bases, and the junction held 8 bases outside the gene matches. The CDR3 coding sequence is TGCAGTGCTAGCCGCGGCGGGAGGCGAAATGAGCAGTTCTTC. It specifies CSASRGGRRNEQFF.

This clonotype was seen many times. V is TRBV6-6 and J is TRBJ2-3; TRBD2 is a possible D gene (5 bases). V gave up 7 bases and J gave up 2 bases, with 16 bases separating them. The CDR3 is 15 amino acids. Germline values: CDR1 MNHNY, CDR2 SVGAGI (reference sequence). CDR3 coding DNA: TGTGCCAGCATCCTCCAAGGCGGGCACACAGATACGCAGTATTTT. Translating it yields CASILQGGHTDTQYF.

This clonotype appeared many times. This chain uses TRBV7-2 with TRBJ2-3; tentatively, D is TRBD1 or TRBD2 (6 bases each). V gave up 4 bases and J gave up 4 bases, with 15 bases separating them. The germline gives CDR1 SGHTA, CDR2 FQGNSA. The CDR3 is 15 amino acids. The CDR3 sequence is CASSSESGASDTQYF. The CDR3 coding sequence is TGTGCCAGCAGCTCTGAGTCGGGGGCGTCAGATACGCAGTATTTT. Variable domain in full (rest from reference TRBV7-2 and TRBJ2-3): GAGVSQSPSNKVTEKGKDVELRCDPISGHTALYWYRQSLGQGLEFLIYFQGNSAPDKSGLPSDRFSAERTGGSVSTLTIQRTQQEDSAVYLCASSSESGASDTQYFGPGTRLTVL.

In this sample, this clonotype turned up many times. The J gene is TRBJ2-5, the V gene TRBV5-6; D is tentatively TRBD1 or TRBD2 (5 bases each). Trimming left V 4 bases short and J 4 bases short, with 14 bases between. The CDR3 consists of 14 residues. CDR1 SGHDT and CDR2 YYEEEE come from the germline V gene. The CDR3 loop reads CASSRGPGVETQYF. CDR3 in DNA: TGTGCCAGCAGCCGGGGACCGGGTGTAGAGACCCAGTACTTC.

This chain joins TRBV2 and TRBJ1-4, with 7 bases that match TRBD1. The J segment lost 5 bases and the V segment lost 10 bases, leaving 13 bases of the junction unmatched. Germline V gene data show CDR1 as SNHLY and CDR2 as FYNNEI. The CDR3 runs 15 residues. The DNA for the CDR3 is TGTGCCATCAACCCAAGACAGGGCATAAATGAAAAACTGTTTTTT. As protein: CAINPRQGINEKLFF.

Ten or more counts support this clonotype. The chain uses TRBV3-1 and TRBJ2-1, with unresolved D. The germline V and J ends were trimmed by 0 bases and 9 bases, with 9 bases remaining between them. The CDR3 spans 13 residues. The germline V gene has CDR1 LGHDT and CDR2 YNNKEL (reference sequence). CDR3 in amino acids: CASSQDLTAEQFF. CDR3 DNA sequence: TGTGCCAGCAGCCAAGATCTAACGGCTGAGCAGTTCTTC.

A few counts support this clonotype. Since a much larger clone is just one base distant, this may be a read error. The V gene is TRBV6-5, the J gene TRBJ1-2, with 9 bases lining up with TRBD1. CDR1 and CDR2 from the germline V gene are MNHEY and SVGAGI. The length of the CDR3 is 15 residues. V was clipped by 6 bases and J by 8 bases; unmatched bases: 13. The CDR3 nucleotides read TGTGCCAGCAGAACGGGGCTGACAGGGGGGGGAGGCTACACCTTC. Protein: CASRTGLTGGGGYTF.

This clonotype was detected ten times or more. This chain connects TRBV30 to TRBJ1-2, with unresolved D. With 8 bases removed from V and 2 bases from J, the gap between germline ends came to 9 bases. The CDR3 has 11 amino acids. Germline V lookup: CDR1 GTSNPN, CDR2 SVGIG (reference sequence). CDR3 bases: TGTGCCCTGGAAGAGAACTATGGCTACACCTTC. Its translation: CALEENYGYTF.

This sequence joins TRBV20-1 and TRBJ1-2, with TRBD1 identical over 7 bases. Germline V gene lookup returns CDR1 DFQATT and CDR2 SNEGSKA (reference sequence). The V gene end was trimmed by 5 bases and the J gene end by 1 base; junction bases not matched to a gene: 10. CDR3 length: 15 residues. CDR3 in DNA: TGCAGTGCTGGGGGAACAGGGGCGAGTAACTATGGCTACACCTTC. It specifies CSAGGTGASNYGYTF.

This clonotype was seen many times. With a much larger clone just one base away, this may be a read error. The chain links TRBV6-5 to TRBJ2-5; D might be TRBD1 (6 bases). V dropped 6 bases and J dropped 11 bases, with 22 bases sitting between them. The CDR3 totals 14 residues. The germline V gene has CDR1 MNHEY and CDR2 SVGAGI. The CDR3 DNA is TGTGCCAGCAGCCGTACAGGGATCCGCGATGAGCAGTACTTC. Protein: CASSRTGIRDEQYF.